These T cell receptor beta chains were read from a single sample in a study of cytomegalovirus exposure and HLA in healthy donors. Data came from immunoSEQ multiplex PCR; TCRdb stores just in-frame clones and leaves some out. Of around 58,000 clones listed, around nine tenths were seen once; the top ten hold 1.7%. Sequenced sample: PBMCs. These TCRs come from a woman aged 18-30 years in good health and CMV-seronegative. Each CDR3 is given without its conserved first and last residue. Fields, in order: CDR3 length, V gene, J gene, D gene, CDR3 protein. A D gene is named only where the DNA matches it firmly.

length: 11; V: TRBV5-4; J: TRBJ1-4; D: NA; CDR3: ASSPQTGEKLF
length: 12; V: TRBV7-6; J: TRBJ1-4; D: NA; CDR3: ASSLDGDNEKLF
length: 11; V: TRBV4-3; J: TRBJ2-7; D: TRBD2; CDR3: ASSPSGGGEQY
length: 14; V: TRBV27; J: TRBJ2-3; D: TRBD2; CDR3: ASRGHGSGDTDTQY
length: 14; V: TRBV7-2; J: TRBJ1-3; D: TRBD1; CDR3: ASSLVDRAWGNTIY
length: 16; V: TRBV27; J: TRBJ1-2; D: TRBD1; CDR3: ASSLKSTVRGQIYGYT
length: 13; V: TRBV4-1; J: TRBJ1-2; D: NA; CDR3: ASSPRDTANYGYT
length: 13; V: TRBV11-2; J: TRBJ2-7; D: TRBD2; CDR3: ASSLTGTSSSEQY
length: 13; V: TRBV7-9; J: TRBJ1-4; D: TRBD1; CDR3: ASSSSGDRGEKLF
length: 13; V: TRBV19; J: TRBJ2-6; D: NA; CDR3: AKTRGTSGANVLT
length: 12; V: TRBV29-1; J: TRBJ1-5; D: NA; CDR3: SVKLGGGDQPQH
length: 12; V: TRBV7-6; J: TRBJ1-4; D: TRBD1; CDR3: ASSQGAGTLKLF
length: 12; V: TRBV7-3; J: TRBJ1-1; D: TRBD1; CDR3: ASSLTGTGGEAF
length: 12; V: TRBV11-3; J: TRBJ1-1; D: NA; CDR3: ASSPRGSNTEAF
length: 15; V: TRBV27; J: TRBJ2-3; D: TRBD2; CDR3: ASSLVVGTSGGNTQY
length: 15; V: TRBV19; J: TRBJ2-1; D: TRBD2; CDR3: ASMRRGGRVDYNEQF
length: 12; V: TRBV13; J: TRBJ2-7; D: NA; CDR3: ASSLGLASYEQY
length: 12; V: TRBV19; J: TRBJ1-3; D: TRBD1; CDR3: ASSRDRAGNTIY
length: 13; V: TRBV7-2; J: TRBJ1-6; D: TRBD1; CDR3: ASSLAGGDNSPLH
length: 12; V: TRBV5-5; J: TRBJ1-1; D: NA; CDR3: ASSLGQANTEAF
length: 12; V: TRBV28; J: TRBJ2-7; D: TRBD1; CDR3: ASSIGTGYYEQY
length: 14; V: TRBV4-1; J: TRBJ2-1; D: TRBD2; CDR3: ASSPSGLAGYNEQF